What follows are 26 T cell receptor beta chains derived from one specimen sequenced in a study of response to subunit inactivated influenza vaccine. TCRdb ran MiXCR on the RT-PCR reads and lists one entry per CDR3 protein. Altogether under 850,000 distinct CDR3 sequences are present, about 18% being singletons, with the ten largest covering approximately 10%. The sample in question was PBMCs from blood, obtained more than 4 days after vaccination. Receptors originate from a man in his fifties or sixties who received an inactivated influenza vaccine.

The sample holds a few counts of this clonotype. The chain joins TRBV5-1 to TRBJ2-2, with a possible D match to TRBD1 (6 bases). Trimming left V 1 base short and J 3 bases short, with 13 bases between. The germline V gene encodes CDR1 SGHRS and CDR2 YFSETQ. This CDR3 comprises 16 residues. CDR3 region: CASSLKGAGDTGELFF. In DNA form, the CDR3 reads TGCGCCAGCAGCTTGAAAGGTGCAGGGGACACCGGGGAGCTGTTTTTT.

This clonotype was recorded a few times. The V and J genes are TRBV28 and TRBJ1-2, with D perhaps TRBD1 (6 bases). Germline V gene sequence: CDR1 MDHEN, CDR2 SYDVKM. There are 13 residues in the CDR3. V shed 1 base and J shed 6 bases, with 9 bases lying between them. The CDR3 nucleotides read TGTGCCAGCAGTTTATCAGGGGCTGATGGCTACACCTTC. Its protein product is CASSLSGADGYTF.

The chain has TRBV4-1 and TRBJ2-1; 10 nucleotides agree with TRBD1. Losses at the gene ends were 1 base for V and 6 bases for J; bases not matched to a gene: 9. Germline CDR1 and CDR2: MGHRA and YSYEKL. This CDR3 is 17 amino acids long. The CDR3 bases are TGCGCCAGCAGCCAAGTATTTGGGACAGGGGTTAGCAATGAGCAGTTCTTC. Amino acids: CASSQVFGTGVSNEQFF.

There are a few counts of this clonotype. J is TRBJ2-7 and V is TRBV24-1; weak D call: TRBD1 (5 bases). Deletions cut 4 bases from V and 10 bases from J, with 13 bases between. Per the germline V gene, CDR1 is KGHDR and CDR2 is SFDVKD. The CDR3 is made up of 12 amino acids. The CDR3 here is CATSDEKGFQYF. The DNA of the CDR3 is TGTGCCACCAGTGACGAAAAGGGGTTTCAGTACTTC.

This clonotype was observed many times. Here the CDR3 DNA reads TGCGCCAGCAGCTTGGCTCTTGAGCAGTTCTTC. It specifies CASSLALEQFF. The chain couples TRBV5-1 to TRBJ2-1; D is unresolved. V was trimmed by 0 bases and J by 9 bases, leaving 4 bases between them. The CDR3 contains 11 residues. Germline lookup yields CDR1 SGHRS and CDR2 YFSETQ.

V gene TRBV9 combines with J gene TRBJ1-4; D is undetermined. This CDR3 spans 14 amino acids. Germline V gene lookup returns CDR1 SGDLS and CDR2 YYNGEE. Between the trimmed V and J ends, which lost 0 bases and 8 bases, there was a span of 11 bases. The chain's CDR3 is CASSVGGFGEKLFF. The CDR3 DNA is TGTGCCAGCAGCGTAGGCGGTTTTGGGGAAAAACTGTTTTTT.

The chain carries TRBV7-2 and TRBJ2-1; D unclear. The CDR3 is 14 residues long. Germline assignment: CDR1 SGHTA and CDR2 FQGNSA. Trimming removed 1 base from V and 7 bases from J, with 11 bases in between. CDR3 loop: CASSLGGSPNEQFF. CDR3 sequence (DNA): TGTGCCAGCAGCTTAGGTGGTAGCCCTAATGAGCAGTTCTTC.

This clonotype was detected only a few times. The J gene is TRBJ2-1, the V gene TRBV27; the D is unclear. Per the germline V gene, CDR1 is MNHEY and CDR2 is SMNVEV (reference sequence). The CDR3 length is 13 residues. V lost 7 bases to trimming and J lost 8 bases, with 15 bases between them. The DNA of the CDR3 is TGTGCCAGCAAACTGTGGCAAGACGATGAGCAGTTCTTC. It codes for CASKLWQDDEQFF.

Written as DNA, the CDR3 is TGTGCCAGCAGTTCTGGACTAGCGGGACCGCGTTTTTGGCAGTTCTTC. Amino acids: CASSSGLAGPRFWQFF. The chain links TRBV6-5 to TRBJ2-1, with 12 nucleotides matching TRBD2. Germline V lookup: CDR1 MNHEY, CDR2 SVGAGI. V shed 4 bases, J shed 12 bases, and the junction held 13 bases outside the gene matches. The CDR3 is made up of 16 amino acids.

Points on this clonotype: This may stem from a read error, because a much larger clone lies one nucleotide away. This chain links TRBV20-1 with TRBJ1-1; unclear D gene. CDR3 length equals 11 residues. Germline-derived CDR1 and CDR2 are DFQATT and SNEGSKA (reference sequence). V lost 2 bases and J lost 1, with 2 bases in between. CDR3 bases: TGCAGTGCTAGATGGAACACTGAAGCTTTCTTT. It is translated as CSARWNTEAFF.

The gene calls are TRBV5-1 and TRBJ2-7; D may be TRBD1 (5 bases). CDR3 length equals 15 residues. V gave up 0 bases and J gave up 5 bases, with 15 bases separating them. The germline V gene has CDR1 SGHRS and CDR2 YFSETQ. The DNA for the CDR3 is TGCGCCAGCAGCTTGGCCGGTAGGGGTATTGACGAGCAGTACTTC. It translates to CASSLAGRGIDEQYF. Looking up the rest from reference TRBV5-1 and TRBJ2-7 gives the full variable domain: KAGVTQTPRYLIKTRGQQVTLSCSPISGHRSVSWYQQTPGQGLQFLFEYFSETQRNKGNFPGRFSGRQFSNSRSEMNVSTLELGDSALYLCASSLAGRGIDEQYFGPGTRLTVT.

In this sample, this clonotype turned up a few times. This sequence joins TRBV2 and TRBJ1-3; TRBD1 aligns across 8 bases. This CDR3 comprises 16 residues. The V segment lost 6 bases and the J segment 0 bases; nucleotides outside the gene matches: 7. CDR1 and CDR2 (germline): SNHLY, FYNNEI. DNA of the CDR3: TGTGCCAGCAGGCATAGGGGACAGGACTCTGGAAACACCATATATTTT. Encoded protein: CASRHRGQDSGNTIYF.

This clonotype was counted between two and nine times. The V and J genes are TRBV9 and TRBJ2-7, with 7 bases identical to TRBD1. Trimming removed 3 bases from V and 4 bases from J; junction bases left unmatched: 4. Germline V gene data show CDR1 as SGDLS and CDR2 as YYNGEE. The CDR3 runs 13 residues. The CDR3 protein is CASSEGAEYEQYF. The CDR3 nucleotides are TGTGCCAGCAGCGAGGGGGCGGAGTACGAGCAGTACTTC.

This clonotype was seen only a few times. The chain employs TRBV7-9 and TRBJ2-1; D is unclear. The V end lost 5 bases, the J end lost 9 bases, and 5 bases lay between the germline ends. CDR1 and CDR2 from the germline V gene are SEHNR and FQNEAQ (reference sequence). The CDR3 length is 10 residues. The CDR3 nucleotides are TGTGCCAGCAGCCAGGTTGAGCAGTTCTTC. Its translation is CASSQVEQFF.

Written as DNA, the CDR3 is TGTGCCAGCAGCCAAGACGGAGCGCCAATTGGGGAGACCCAGTACTTC. Translation: CASSQDGAPIGETQYF. V usage is TRBV3-1 and J usage is TRBJ2-5; D uncertain. This CDR3 has 16 residues. Trimming took 0 bases from V and 5 from J, leaving 16 bases between them. CDR1 is LGHDT, CDR2 YNNKEL, per germline (reference sequence).

This sequence joins TRBV5-1 and TRBJ2-5; 8 nucleotides align to TRBD1. This CDR3 is 14 amino acids long. With V trimmed by 2 bases and J by 2 bases, 2 bases remained unmatched. Germline V gives CDR1 SGHRS, CDR2 YFSETQ. CDR3 DNA: TGCGCCAGCAGCTTCAGGGGGCAACAAGAGACCCAGTACTTC. This codes for CASSFRGQQETQYF.

In its sample, this clonotype was seen a few times. This rearrangement joins TRBV29-1 to TRBJ2-6, with D hard to call. Germline V CDR1 and CDR2: SQVTM, ANQGSEA. There are 12 residues in the CDR3. V shed 5 bases and J shed 13 bases, with 15 bases lying between them. The CDR3 bases are TGCAGCGTTCGGTTGGGCCTCGGGGTCCTGACTTTC. Its protein product is CSVRLGLGVLTF.

The chain is built from TRBV7-2 and TRBJ1-3; D is ambiguous. V gave up 5 bases and J gave up 6 bases, with 11 bases separating them. Per the germline V gene, CDR1 is SGHTA and CDR2 is FQGNSA. The CDR3 is 13 residues long. CDR3 in DNA: TGTGCCAGCAGCCCAAGCCCCGAAAACACCATATATTTT. Translated: CASSPSPENTIYF.

The V and J genes are TRBV7-9 and TRBJ2-3; possibly TRBD2 for D (5 bases). The germline V gene has CDR1 SEHNR and CDR2 FQNEAQ (reference sequence). The CDR3 is 15 amino acids. V was shortened by 2 bases and J by 3 bases, with 12 bases between the two germline ends. CDR3 protein: CASSLMNGKTDTQYF. The CDR3 DNA follows: TGTGCCAGCAGCTTAATGAACGGGAAAACAGATACGCAGTATTTT.

The chain carries TRBV20-1 and TRBJ2-2, with 8 bases fitting TRBD1. This CDR3 contains 15 residues. Germline lookup yields CDR1 DFQATT and CDR2 SNEGSKA (reference sequence). The V gene end was trimmed by 3 bases and the J gene end by 4 bases; junction bases not matched to a gene: 7. Here the CDR3 DNA reads TGCAGTGCTAGTTCGGCGCAGGGGGCCACCGGGGAGCTGTTTTTT. Its translation is CSASSAQGATGELFF.

The rearrangement joins TRBV6-1 to TRBJ2-1; D is possibly TRBD1 or TRBD2 (6 bases each). V was trimmed by 10 bases and J by 5 bases, leaving 24 bases between them. The CDR3 runs 16 residues. Germline loops: CDR1 MNHNS, CDR2 SASEGT. This CDR3 is CAIRNGHREVNNEQFF. In DNA, the CDR3 is TGTGCCATCCGTAATGGTCACAGGGAGGTGAACAATGAGCAGTTCTTC.

This chain links TRBV7-8 with TRBJ2-7; D not certain. The CDR3 has 14 residues. Trimming removed 10 bases at V and 0 bases at J, with 16 bases between. CDR1 and CDR2 from the germline V gene are SGHVS and FQNEAQ. CDR3 loop: CATSDWESSYEQYF. CDR3 bases: TGTGCCACGTCAGACTGGGAAAGCTCCTACGAGCAGTACTTC.

Worth noting for this clonotype: One end of the junction fails to match germline, which may point to a read error. This chain connects TRBV11-2 to TRBJ1-4; D may be TRBD1 (5 bases). Germline assignment: CDR1 SGHAT and CDR2 FQNNGV. The CDR3 has 13 residues. CDR3 sequence (DNA): TGTGCCAGCAGCTTACGATCGCGGGGACCAGTTGTTTTT. It codes for CASSLRSRGPVVF.

CDR3 bases: TGTGCCAGCAGCCAAGTGATAGACACCGGGGAGCTGTTTTTT. It is translated as CASSQVIDTGELFF. The J gene is TRBJ2-2, the V gene TRBV3-1; D is undetermined. V was trimmed by 1 base and J by 3 bases, leaving 6 bases between them. This CDR3 comprises 14 residues. The germline V gene encodes CDR1 LGHDT and CDR2 YNNKEL (reference sequence).

This clonotype appeared once. At one boundary the junction diverges from the germline segment, which might be a read error. This rearrangement joins TRBV12-3 or TRBV12-4 to TRBJ2-1, with a tentative D call TRBD2 (6 bases). The CDR3 is made up of 16 amino acids. The CDR3 DNA reads as TGTGCCAGCAGTTTGGGTTTGGCGGGAACCGCCAATGGGCAGTTCTTC. Residues: CASSLGLAGTANGQFF.

This rearrangement joins TRBV20-1 to TRBJ1-1, with 7 positions matching TRBD1. The CDR3 covers 14 residues. Germline values: CDR1 DFQATT, CDR2 SNEGSKA (reference sequence). The V gene end was trimmed by 6 bases and the J gene end by 1 base; junction bases not matched to a gene: 8. As DNA, the CDR3 is TGCAGTGCGGAAGGGGACAGATCGAACACTGAAGCTTTCTTT. Protein product: CSAEGDRSNTEAFF.